This entry lists 25 T cell receptor beta chains sequenced from one sample in a study of T cells in localized non-small cell lung cancer. The method was immunoSEQ multiplex PCR; TCRdb's version includes in-frame clones alone and lacks a portion of them. The data show roughly 64,000 clones, with about four fifths seen just once and roughly 4.5% held by the top ten. The source material was PBMCs, sampled before any cancer treatment. The receptors come from a man aged 35-75 years with stage II lung adenocarcinoma.

A few counts support this clone. The chain carries TRBV20-1 and TRBJ1-1, with unresolved D. The length of the CDR3 is 11 residues. The V gene lost 0 bases and the J gene lost 7 bases, with 6 bases spanning the gap. Germline values: CDR1 DFQATT, CDR2 SNEGSKA (reference sequence). The CDR3 reads CSARDGIEAFF. The DNA for the CDR3 is TGCAGTGCTAGAGACGGGATTGAAGCTTTCTTT.

Here the CDR3 DNA reads TGTGCCAGCAGCCCGAGTGGTGGGCAGGTTGGAAACACCATATATTTT. Amino acid sequence: CASSPSGGQVGNTIYF. This sequence joins TRBV7-9 and TRBJ1-3, with D unresolved. Trimming pared 5 bases from V and 3 bases from J, leaving 17 bases between. The V gene's germline CDR1 is SEHNR and CDR2 FQNEAQ (reference sequence). The CDR3 sequence is 16 residues long. Drawing the rest from reference TRBV7-9 and TRBJ1-3, the complete variable domain is DTGVSQNPRHKITKRGQNVTFRCDPISEHNRLYWYRQTLGQGPEFLTYFQNEAQLEKSRLLSDRFSAERPKGSFSTLEIQRTEQGDSAMYLCASSPSGGQVGNTIYFGEGSWLTVV.

The genes are TRBV19 and TRBJ2-2; 7 bases map to TRBD2. The CDR3 has 16 residues. Germline V gives CDR1 LNHDA, CDR2 SQIVND (reference sequence). The trim removed 8 bases at V and 1 base at J, leaving 10 bases unmatched. The CDR3: CASRTRASGNTGELFF. The CDR3 coding sequence is TGTGCCAGTCGAACAAGAGCTAGCGGGAACACCGGGGAGCTGTTTTTT.

V usage is TRBV6-5 and J usage is TRBJ1-1; D gene unclear. This CDR3 comprises 12 residues. Germline lookup yields CDR1 MNHEY and CDR2 SVGAGI. V was trimmed by 5 bases and J by 7 bases, leaving 11 bases between them. CDR3 coding DNA: TGTGCCAGCAGTGGCGGGGTGGGTGAAGCTTTCTTT. This gives the protein CASSGGVGEAFF.

This chain uses TRBV25-1 with TRBJ1-4; D uncertain. This CDR3 contains 11 residues. V lost 4 bases and J lost 15, with 12 bases in between. Germline V gives CDR1 MGHDK, CDR2 SYGVNS. CDR3 protein: CASSAAAVMFF. The DNA for the CDR3 is TGTGCCAGCAGTGCAGCGGCCGTTATGTTTTTT.

The CDR3 sequence: CASSYPDRNNEQFF. In DNA, the CDR3 is TGTGCCAGCAGCTATCCGGACAGAAATAATGAGCAGTTCTTC. The J gene is TRBJ2-1, the V gene TRBV7-2, with D possibly matching TRBD1 (6 bases). This CDR3 region has 14 residues. The germline V gene has CDR1 SGHTA and CDR2 FQGNSA. Trimming stripped 4 bases from V and 7 bases from J, with 14 bases between.

By its share, this clone is medium-sized (0.01 to 0.1%). V usage is TRBV11-2 and J usage is TRBJ1-2, with D maybe TRBD1 (5 bases). Germline CDR1 is SGHAT and CDR2 is FQNNGV. Trimming stripped 2 bases from V and 7 bases from J, with 14 bases between. CDR3 length: 14 amino acids. The CDR3 region has the DNA TGTGCCAGCAGCTTAAGTTCAGGGTCGGTTGGCTACACCTTC. Protein product: CASSLSSGSVGYTF.

This clone was counted once. The chain uses TRBV10-2 and TRBJ2-7; TRBD2 matches 10 bases. Trimming cost V 2 bases and J 9 bases; bases outside gene matches: 7. CDR1 and CDR2 (germline): WSHSY, SAAADI. There are 14 residues in the CDR3. The CDR3 sequence: CASSETSGKGAQYF. The DNA for the CDR3 is TGCGCCAGCAGTGAGACTAGCGGGAAGGGAGCGCAGTACTTC.

The chain carries TRBV11-1 and TRBJ2-6, with TRBD2 as a possible D gene (5 bases). Per germline, CDR1 SGHAT and CDR2 FQDESV (reference sequence). With 0 bases removed from V and 0 bases from J, the gap between germline ends came to 6 bases. The CDR3 spans 16 residues. The CDR3: CASSLARASGANVLTF. CDR3 DNA: TGTGCCAGCAGCTTAGCGAGGGCCTCTGGGGCCAACGTCCTGACTTTC.

A single count supports this clone. The chain employs TRBV13 and TRBJ2-5, with TRBD2 matching 7 bases. The trim removed 3 bases at V and 4 bases at J, leaving 5 bases unmatched. Per germline, CDR1 PRHDT and CDR2 FYEKMQ (reference sequence). The CDR3 runs to 14 residues. CDR3 in DNA: TGTGCCAGCAGCTTTACTAGCGAAGGAGAGACCCAGTACTTC. Protein sequence: CASSFTSEGETQYF.

The chain links TRBV6-1 to TRBJ2-2; 9 bases align to TRBD2. Germline assignment: CDR1 MNHNS and CDR2 SASEGT. The CDR3 is 16 amino acids. The V and J ends lost 3 bases and 6 bases, in that order; junction bases with no gene match: 8. CDR3 nucleotide sequence: TGTGCCAGCAGTGAGGGAGGTGCGGGAGGGCCCGGGGAGCTGTTTTTT. Protein: CASSEGGAGGPGELFF.

This clone was counted a single time. The chain joins TRBV19 to TRBJ2-1, with TRBD2 matching 11 bases. Germline CDR1 and CDR2: LNHDA and SQIVND (reference sequence). The V segment lost 1 base and the J segment 2 bases; nucleotides outside the gene matches: 7. The CDR3 length is 18 residues. The chain's CDR3 is CASSIGLAGGLPYNEQFF. CDR3 nucleotides: TGTGCCAGTAGTATAGGTCTAGCGGGAGGTCTCCCCTACAATGAGCAGTTCTTC.

The rearrangement links TRBV9 to TRBJ2-2; D gene unclear. Germline lookup yields CDR1 SGDLS and CDR2 YYNGEE. V lost 2 bases and J 2 bases, leaving 7 bases between the germline ends. CDR3 size: 14 residues. Here the CDR3 DNA reads TGTGCCAGCAGCGTGGAGACCAACACCGGGGAGCTGTTTTTT. Translated, it gives CASSVETNTGELFF.

The rearrangement joins TRBV13 to TRBJ2-7, with 7 bases aligning to TRBD2. CDR3 length: 15 residues. Per the germline V gene, CDR1 is PRHDT and CDR2 is FYEKMQ (reference sequence). J gave up 4 bases and V 2 bases, and 8 bases lay outside the gene matches. CDR3 in amino acids: CASSLFGTTSYEQYF. CDR3 nucleotides: TGTGCCAGCAGCTTATTCGGGACTACCTCGTACGAGCAGTACTTC.

The rearrangement uses TRBV5-6 and TRBJ1-5; possibly TRBD1 for D (5 bases). CDR1 and CDR2 (germline): SGHDT, YYEEEE. Between the trimmed V and J ends, which lost 0 bases and 0 bases, there was a span of 10 bases. The CDR3 totals 16 residues. The CDR3 here is CASSLAPGNSNQPQHF. The CDR3 DNA sequence: TGTGCCAGCAGCTTGGCACCAGGGAATAGCAATCAGCCCCAGCATTTT.

This clone was seen once. The chain links TRBV7-9 to TRBJ1-1; no clear D. V was cut by 4 bases and J by 0 bases, with 12 bases left in between. Looked up from germline, CDR1 is SEHNR and CDR2 is FQNEAQ (reference sequence). The CDR3 sequence is 15 residues long. CDR3 coding DNA: TGTGCCAGCAGCTACCCCCGGACTATGAACACTGAAGCTTTCTTT. It is translated as CASSYPRTMNTEAFF.

CDR3 sequence: CASSKAGGRVGTEAFF. The CDR3 DNA sequence: TGTGCCAGCAGCAAAGCGGGGGGCAGGGTGGGCACTGAAGCTTTCTTT. The chain recombines TRBV21-1 with TRBJ1-1. TRBV21-1 corresponds to a pseudogene. CDR3 size: 16 residues.

This clone was detected once. J is TRBJ1-1 and V is TRBV9, with D hard to call. The CDR3 consists of 16 residues. V dropped 2 bases and J dropped 1 base, with 15 bases sitting between them. Germline V gives CDR1 SGDLS, CDR2 YYNGEE. Here the CDR3 DNA reads TGTGCCAGCAGCGTCGGACCCGATAATCGGAACACTGAAGCTTTCTTT. Translating it yields CASSVGPDNRNTEAFF.

This chain joins TRBV29-1 and TRBJ2-7; TRBD1 matches 8 bases. Germline CDR1 reads SQVTM; CDR2 reads ANQGSEA. The CDR3 consists of 15 residues. J was trimmed by 1 base and V by 2 bases; bases with no gene match: 7. CDR3 sequence reads: CSVEPIQGDSYEQYF. The CDR3 coding sequence is TGCAGCGTTGAACCCATACAGGGGGATTCCTACGAGCAGTACTTC.

The V gene is TRBV7-6, the J gene TRBJ2-2; 7 positions agree with TRBD1. The CDR3 totals 16 residues. The germline V gene has CDR1 SGHVS and CDR2 FNYEAQ. Germline trimming cut 0 bases from V and 5 bases from J; bases unmatched to any gene: 6. The CDR3 DNA reads as TGTGCCAGCAGCTTAGCAAGAGGGGGCGATACCGGGGAGCTGTTTTTT. Its translation is CASSLARGGDTGELFF.

About this clone itself: This sample includes further DNA sequences coding for the same CDR3. CDR3: CASSLGRETQYF. For the CDR3, the DNA is TGTGCCAGCAGCTTAGGGAGGGAGACCCAGTACTTC. This chain links TRBV7-2 with TRBJ2-5, with a possible D match to TRBD2 (5 bases). Trimming pared 1 base from V and 5 bases from J, leaving 5 bases between. Germline V gene sequence: CDR1 SGHTA, CDR2 FQGNSA. The CDR3 has 12 amino acids.

The chain has TRBV11-3 and TRBJ2-7; no definite D call. The V and J ends lost 8 bases and 2 bases respectively, with 13 bases between them. This CDR3 comprises 13 residues. Germline V lookup: CDR1 SGHNT, CDR2 YENEEA. DNA of the CDR3: TGTGCCAGCTCCCGCCTCGGGCCCTACGAGCAGTACTTC. Translated: CASSRLGPYEQYF.

This chain joins TRBV5-6 and TRBJ1-1; D may be TRBD1 (5 bases). Germline V gene lookup returns CDR1 SGHDT and CDR2 YYEEEE. Trimming shortened V by 0 bases and J by 9 bases, and 18 bases separated the two germline ends. This CDR3 contains 15 residues. The CDR3 DNA sequence: TGTGCCAGCAGCTTGGGAAGGGGAGCCCACAGCAAAGCTTTCTTT. This sequence encodes CASSLGRGAHSKAFF.

The CDR3 DNA sequence: TGTGCCATCACACAAGCGGATACCTCCTACGAGCAGTACTTC. Its translation is CAITQADTSYEQYF. The V gene is TRBV10-3, the J gene TRBJ2-7, with D tentatively TRBD2 (5 bases). From germline, CDR1 is ENHRY and CDR2 SYGVKD. The CDR3 is made up of 14 amino acids. Trimming took off 7 bases at V and 0 bases at J, with 13 bases between the two ends.

This chain joins TRBV4-1 and TRBJ2-3, with no clear D. The CDR3 covers 15 residues. Germline CDR1 is MGHRA and CDR2 is YSYEKL. Trimming cost V 2 bases and J 3 bases, with 12 bases left between them. The CDR3: CASSQPLTGTDTQYF. The DNA of the CDR3 is TGCGCCAGCAGCCAACCTTTAACTGGGACAGATACGCAGTATTTT.